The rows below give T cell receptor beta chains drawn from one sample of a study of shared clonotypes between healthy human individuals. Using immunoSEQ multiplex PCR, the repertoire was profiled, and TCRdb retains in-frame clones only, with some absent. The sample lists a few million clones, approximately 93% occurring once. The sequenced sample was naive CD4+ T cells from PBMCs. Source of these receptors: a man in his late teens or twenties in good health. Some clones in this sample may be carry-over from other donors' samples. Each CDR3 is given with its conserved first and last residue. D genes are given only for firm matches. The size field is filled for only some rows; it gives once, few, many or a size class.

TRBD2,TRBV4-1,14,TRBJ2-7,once,TGCGCCAGCAGCCGGAAGGCGGGAGAGGACGAGCAGTACTTC,CASSRKAGEDEQYF
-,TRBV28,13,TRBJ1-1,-,TGTGCCAGCAGCCCTTATCTGAACACTGAAGCTTTCTTT,CASSPYLNTEAFF
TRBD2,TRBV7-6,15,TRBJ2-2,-,TGTGCCAGCAGCTTATCCAGCGGGAGCCCCGGGGAGCTGTTTTTT,CASSLSSGSPGELFF
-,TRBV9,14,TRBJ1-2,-,TGTGCCAGCAGCGTAGGCGGGGTTAACTATGGCTACACCTTC,CASSVGGVNYGYTF
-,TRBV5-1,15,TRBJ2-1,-,TGCGCCAGCAGCTTGGCCAGCGGGTTCTACAATGAGCAGTTCTTC,CASSLASGFYNEQFF
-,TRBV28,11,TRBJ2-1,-,TGTGCCAGCAGCTCGTACCTTGAGCAGTTCTTC,CASSSYLEQFF
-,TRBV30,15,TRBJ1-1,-,TGTGCCTGGAGTGTACGGGGCAGGGGCCCGACTGAAGCTTTCTTT,CAWSVRGRGPTEAFF
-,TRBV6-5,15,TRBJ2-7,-,TGTGCCAGCAGTCGTTACAGTGACAGCTCCTACGAGCAGTACTTC,CASSRYSDSSYEQYF
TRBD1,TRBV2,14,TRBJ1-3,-,TGTGCCAGCAGTGGACAGGGAGATGGAAACACCATATATTTT,CASSGQGDGNTIYF
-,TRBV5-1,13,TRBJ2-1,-,TGCGCCAGCAGCTCGCCCTTTGGGCCCGAGCAGTTCTTC,CASSSPFGPEQFF
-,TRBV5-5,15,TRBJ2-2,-,TGTGCCAGCAGCTTGGCGGGGAGAAACACCGGGGAGCTGTTTTTT,CASSLAGRNTGELFF
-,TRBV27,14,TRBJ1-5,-,TGTGCCAGCAGTTTGGACAGAGGCAATCAGCCCCAGCATTTT,CASSLDRGNQPQHF
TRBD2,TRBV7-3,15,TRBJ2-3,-,TGTGCCAGCAGCCCAAGCGGGGCGAGCACAGATACGCAGTATTTT,CASSPSGASTDTQYF
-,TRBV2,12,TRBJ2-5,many,TGTGCCAGCACGACGACGGGGGAGACCCAGTACTTC,CASTTTGETQYF
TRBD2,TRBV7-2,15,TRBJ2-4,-,TGTGCCAGCAGCTTAGGGGCGGGGGGCCAAAACATTCAGTACTTC,CASSLGAGGQNIQYF
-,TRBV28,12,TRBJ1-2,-,TGTGCCGGCGGTGGGGGGAACTATGGCTACACCTTC,CAGGGGNYGYTF
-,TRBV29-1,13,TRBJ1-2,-,TGCAGCGTTGGGGATCCGGCCAACTATGGCTACACCTTC,CSVGDPANYGYTF
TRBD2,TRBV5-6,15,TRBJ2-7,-,TGTGCCAGCAGCAGGATACTAGCGGAGGGGAACGAGCAGTACTTC,CASSRILAEGNEQYF
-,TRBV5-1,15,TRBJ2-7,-,TGCGCCAGCAGCAGGCGGACGGATGGAACCTACGAGCAGTACTTC,CASSRRTDGTYEQYF
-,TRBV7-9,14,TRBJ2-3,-,TGTGCCAGCAGCTTAGAGTTCCTCACAGATACGCAGTATTTT,CASSLEFLTDTQYF
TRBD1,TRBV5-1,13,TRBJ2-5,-,TGCGCCAGCAGCACCGGACAGGCAGAGACCCAGTACTTC,CASSTGQAETQYF
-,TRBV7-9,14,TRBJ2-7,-,TGTGCCAGCAGCTTAACCAGTACTTCCTACGAGCAGTACTTC,CASSLTSTSYEQYF
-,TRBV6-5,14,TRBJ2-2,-,TGTGCCACCATGGGGACGAGGAACACCGGGGAGCTGTTTTTT,CATMGTRNTGELFF
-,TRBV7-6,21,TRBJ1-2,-,TGTGCCAGCAGCTTAGCGGGCACTTTATTCACCCGGGACGGCGAACGCTATGGCTACACCTTC,CASSLAGTLFTRDGERYGYTF
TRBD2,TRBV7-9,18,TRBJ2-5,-,TGTGCCAGCAGGCATCTCCTAGCGGGAGGCTCCTGGGAGGGGACCCAGTACTTC,CASRHLLAGGSWEGTQYF
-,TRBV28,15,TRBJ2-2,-,TGTGCCAGCAGTTTAGCACAGTGGAGCACCGGGGAGCTGTTTTTT,CASSLAQWSTGELFF
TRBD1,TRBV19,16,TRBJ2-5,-,TGTGCCAGTAGGACGACAGGGGGCGTGAGACAAGAGACCCAGTACTTC,CASRTTGGVRQETQYF
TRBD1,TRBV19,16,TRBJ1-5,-,TGTGCCAGTAGTATAGTGGGACAGGGATTACAACAGCCCCAGCATTTT,CASSIVGQGLQQPQHF
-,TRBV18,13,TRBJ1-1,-,TGTGCCAGCTCCCCCGGGGGTAACACTGAAGCTTTCTTT,CASSPGGNTEAFF
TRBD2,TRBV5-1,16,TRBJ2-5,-,TGCGCCAGCAGCATCGGACTAGCGGGACCTCAAGAGACCCAGTACTTC,CASSIGLAGPQETQYF
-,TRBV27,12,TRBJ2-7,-,TGTGCCAGCAGTTTGAAAACCTACGAGCAGTACTTC,CASSLKTYEQYF
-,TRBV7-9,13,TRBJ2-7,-,TGTGCCAGCAGCTGGGCCCCTGACAACGAGCAGTACTTC,CASSWAPDNEQYF
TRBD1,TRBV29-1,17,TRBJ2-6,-,TGCAGCGTTAAAATAGGGACAGGGGGCTCTGGGGCCAACGTCCTGACTTTC,CSVKIGTGGSGANVLTF
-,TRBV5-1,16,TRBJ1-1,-,TGCGCCAGCAGCACAAATCCAACAGGGTTGGACACTGAAGCTTTCTTT,CASSTNPTGLDTEAFF
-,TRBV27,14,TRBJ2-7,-,TGTGCCAGCAGTATGGGACTGCGGGGATACGAGCAGTACTTC,CASSMGLRGYEQYF
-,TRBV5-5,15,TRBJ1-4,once,TGTGCCAGCAGCTTGGGGGGGAGTCTGGCTGAAAAACTGTTTTTT,CASSLGGSLAEKLFF
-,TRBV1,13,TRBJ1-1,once,TGCACCAGCAGCCAAGAAGGGACAGGGTCAGCTTTCTTT,CTSSQEGTGSAFF
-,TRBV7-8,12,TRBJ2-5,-,TGTGCCAGCAGCGGCCCCCGGGTGACCCAGTACTTC,CASSGPRVTQYF
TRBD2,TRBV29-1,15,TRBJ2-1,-,TGCAGCGTTAACAATCGACTAGCGGGAAACAATGAGCAGTTCTTC,CSVNNRLAGNNEQFF
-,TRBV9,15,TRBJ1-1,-,TGTGCCAGCAGCGTAGGAGAGGGACACCCAATGGGAGCTTTCTTT,CASSVGEGHPMGAFF
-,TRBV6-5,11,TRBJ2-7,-,TGTGCCTCACGAACAAACACCGAGCAGTACTTC,CASRTNTEQYF
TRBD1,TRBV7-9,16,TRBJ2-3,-,TGTGCCAGCAGCCCAAGACAGGGGGGTAGGGCAGATACGCAGTATTTT,CASSPRQGGRADTQYF
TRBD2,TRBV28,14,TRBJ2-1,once,TGTGCCAGCAGCGGGACTAGCGGGAGTAATGAGCAGTTCTTC,CASSGTSGSNEQFF
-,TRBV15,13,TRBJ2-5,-,TGTGCCACCAGCAGTGGTACTTGGGAGACCCAGTACTTC,CATSSGTWETQYF
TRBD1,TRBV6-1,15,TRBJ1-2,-,TGTGCCAGCAGTGGGACAGGGGGACGAAACTATGGCTACACCTTC,CASSGTGGRNYGYTF
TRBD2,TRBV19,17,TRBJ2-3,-,TGTGCCAGTAGTACTAACCAGCGGGAGGCTCTCGGGAATACGCAGTATTTT,CASSTNQREALGNTQYF
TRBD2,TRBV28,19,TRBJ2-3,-,TGTGCCAGCAGGGATTGGGGGACTAGCGGGAGGGCAATGACAGATACGCAGTATTTT,CASRDWGTSGRAMTDTQYF
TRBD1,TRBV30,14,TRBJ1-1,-,TGTGCCTGGAGTCTGGACAGGGCGAACACTGAAGCTTTCTTT,CAWSLDRANTEAFF
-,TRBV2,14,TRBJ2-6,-,TGTGCCAGGATAAGTAACTCTGGGGCCAACGTCCTGACTTTC,CARISNSGANVLTF
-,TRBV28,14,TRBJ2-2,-,TGTGCCAGCAGTTTAGGTAGCATAACCCGGGAGCTGTTTTTT,CASSLGSITRELFF
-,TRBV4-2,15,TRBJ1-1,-,TGTGCCAGCAGCCAGGGACAAACAGAGAACACTGAAGCTTTCTTT,CASSQGQTENTEAFF
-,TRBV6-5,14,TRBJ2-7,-,TGTGCCAGCAGCTCCGGTGGGGGGGCCCACGAGCAGTACTTC,CASSSGGGAHEQYF
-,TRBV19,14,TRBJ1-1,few,TGTGCCAGTAGTAATTCGGGGTGGAACACTGAAGCTTTCTTT,CASSNSGWNTEAFF
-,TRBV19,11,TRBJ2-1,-,TGTGCCAGTAGTATGAAGAGGGAGCAGTTCTTC,CASSMKREQFF
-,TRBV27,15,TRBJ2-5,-,TGTGCCAGCAGTTTACGCAGATACGACCAAGAGACCCAGTACTTC,CASSLRRYDQETQYF